This passage covers 18 T cell receptor beta chains from one sample sequenced in a study of T cells expressing NK-cell markers. TCRdb re-called the 5' RACE reads and catalogs CDR3 proteins one per entry, DNA excluded. The sample has approximately 440,000 distinct CDR3 sequences. Sequencing was carried out using blood T cells: a sorted CD56 or NKG2C T cell subset, CD4+ or CD8+ T cells, or bulk PBMC T cells (not recorded which). Receptor source: a woman in her fifties or sixties in good health.

This chain links TRBV5-5 with TRBJ2-7; the D gene TCRdb calls, TRBD1, cannot be checked with no DNA. The CDR3 totals 13 residues. The V gene's germline CDR1 is SGHKS and CDR2 YYEKEE (reference sequence). This CDR3 is CASSSRQSHEQYF.

The chain couples TRBV12-3 or TRBV12-4 to TRBJ2-1. CDR3 length: 15 residues. CDR3 sequence reads: CASSFSRASYNEQFF.

This chain uses TRBV4-1 with TRBJ1-5. Per germline, CDR1 MGHRA and CDR2 YSYEKL. The CDR3 spans 14 residues. The CDR3: CASSQVGSNQPQHF.

The rearrangement uses TRBV7-8 and TRBJ1-1; the D call of TRBD1 rests on TCRdb alone, since no DNA is present to check it. Germline V gene data show CDR1 as SGHVS and CDR2 as FQNEAQ. The CDR3 is 13 amino acids. Here the CDR3 reads CASSRTGTGLAFF. Looking up the rest from reference TRBV7-8 and TRBJ1-1 gives the full variable domain: GAGVSQSPRYKVAKRGQDVALRCDPISGHVSLFWYQQALGQGPEFLTYFQNEAQLDKSGLPSDRFFAERPEGSVSTLKIQRTQQEDSAVYLCASSRTGTGLAFFGQGTRLTVV.

The chain combines TRBV12-3 or TRBV12-4 with TRBJ1-1; TCRdb reports TRBD1, a call that lacks DNA to check it against. CDR3 length: 15 residues. CDR3 residues: CASRPPRGLNTEAFF.

The J gene is TRBJ2-1, the V gene TRBV15. The CDR3 extends over 15 amino acids. CDR1 and CDR2 (germline): LNHNV, YYDKDF (reference sequence). The CDR3: CATREERFSYNEQFF.

The chain recombines TRBV3-1 with TRBJ2-1. Germline lookup yields CDR1 LGHDT and CDR2 YNNKEL (reference sequence). The CDR3 totals 12 residues. The CDR3 here is CASSRRPGEQFF.

The rearrangement links TRBV4-1 to TRBJ2-6; with no DNA, the TCRdb D assignment of TRBD1 cannot be verified. The CDR3 is 20 residues long. Per the germline V gene, CDR1 is MGHRA and CDR2 is YSYEKL. CDR3 region: CASSQGFVGGYSSGANVLTF.

The genes are TRBV3-1 and TRBJ2-2. This CDR3 comprises 12 residues. Germline values: CDR1 LGHDT, CDR2 YNNKEL (reference sequence). CDR3 sequence: CASSQGTGELFF.

The V and J genes are TRBV4-1 and TRBJ1-2; TCRdb designates TRBD1, a call that cannot be tested without DNA. From germline, CDR1 is MGHRA and CDR2 YSYEKL. CDR3 size: 13 residues. CDR3 loop: CASSQQGGYGYTF.

The chain is built from TRBV5-1 and TRBJ2-3; TCRdb selects TRBD1, and the lack of DNA leaves this call unchecked. The CDR3 covers 17 residues. From germline, CDR1 is SGHRS and CDR2 YFSETQ. CDR3 loop: CASSLSSGMLSTDTQYF.

The rearrangement joins TRBV27 to TRBJ2-1; as DNA is missing, the TRBD1 call by TCRdb cannot be tested. The CDR3 has 14 amino acids. In germline, CDR1 is MNHEY, CDR2 SMNVEV (reference sequence). This CDR3 is CASSRAGGENEQFF.

This chain connects TRBV11-2 to TRBJ2-1; TCRdb picks TRBD1, but there is no DNA to check that call. Germline V lookup: CDR1 SGHAT, CDR2 FQNNGV. The CDR3 consists of 11 residues. The CDR3 loop reads CASSLGGPGFF.

This chain joins TRBV24-1 and TRBJ2-4; the D gene TCRdb calls, TRBD1, cannot be checked with no DNA. This CDR3 region has 12 residues. Germline V lookup: CDR1 KGHDR, CDR2 SFDVKD. CDR3 in amino acids: CATSGQSGFQYF.

This chain connects TRBV10-3 to TRBJ1-4; no DNA is available, so the TRBD1 call from TCRdb remains unchecked. The CDR3 loop spans 15 amino acids. Germline V gene sequence: CDR1 ENHRY, CDR2 SYGVKD. The CDR3 sequence: CAISDGGDLDEKLFF.

The chain is built from TRBV19 and TRBJ2-1. This CDR3 region has 11 residues. The germline CDR1 and CDR2 sequences are LNHDA and SQIVND (reference sequence). The CDR3 loop is CASSISREQFF.

This rearrangement joins TRBV5-1 to TRBJ2-1; with no DNA, the TCRdb D assignment of TRBD1 cannot be verified. CDR3 size: 14 residues. CDR1 and CDR2 (germline): SGHRS, YFSETQ. CDR3 region: CASSLGQGLNEQFF. The entire variable domain, with the rest obtained from reference TRBV5-1 and TRBJ2-1, is as follows: KAGVTQTPRYLIKTRGQQVTLSCSPISGHRSVSWYQQTPGQGLQFLFEYFSETQRNKGNFPGRFSGRQFSNSRSEMNVSTLELGDSALYLCASSLGQGLNEQFFGPGTRLTVL.

The rearrangement uses TRBV18 and TRBJ2-1; TCRdb picks TRBD1, but there is no DNA to check that call. There are 14 residues in the CDR3. Germline V gives CDR1 KGHSH, CDR2 LQKENI. CDR3 sequence reads: CASSPPRPGYEQFF.